This T cell receptor (beta chain) was obtained from a study of PD-L1 blockade in urothelial cancer. Across the study: Male patients with bladder-origin urothelial cancer numbered about 90% of the roughly 29. The authors examined blood 3 weeks (second dose) and 6 weeks after treatment start. Individuals in the cohort had been given 0 to 3 earlier chemotherapy regimens.

Trimming at V came to 0 bases and at J to 5 bases, leaving 6 bases not matched to a gene. The V gene's germline CDR1 is SGHRS and CDR2 YFSETQ. CDR3 length equals 16 residues. Sequencing used immunoSEQ multiplex PCR; TCRdb keeps in-frame clones, though not all of them. The table records some 35,000 clones, 75% to 95% of them present only once. The source is a man between 65 and 85 years old with urothelial cancer. This chain joins TRBV5-1 and TRBJ1-2, with 11 bases lining up with TRBD1. The sequenced sample was PBMCs, obtained around atezolizumab (anti-PD-L1) treatment. CDR3 residues: CASSLVGQGAGYGYTF. CDR3 coding DNA: TGCGCCAGCAGCTTGGTTGGACAGGGGGCTGGTTATGGCTACACCTTC.